Following are 9 T cell receptor beta chains from one sample sequenced in a study of beta chain features in type 1 diabetes. Isolated RNA was reverse transcribed in full, so expressed TCRB transcripts were sequenced. Clones were sequenced by immunoSEQ multiplex PCR, and TCRdb holds only the in-frame ones, with some missing. The repertoire has under 550,000 clones, roughly 10% of them found once; the top ten carry over 0.035%. The sample taken for sequencing was naive CD4+ T cells from blood. These receptor sequences come from a woman aged 18-30 years in good health.

This clone has at least ten counts. The gene calls are TRBV10-3 and TRBJ2-1; possible D gene TRBD2, 5 bases. In germline, CDR1 is ENHRY, CDR2 SYGVKD. The V end lost 11 bases, the J end lost 10 bases, and 18 bases lay between the germline ends. CDR3 size: 12 residues. CDR3 sequence reads: CAVKLPRGEQFF. DNA of the CDR3: TGTGCCGTCAAACTTCCCCGAGGGGAGCAGTTCTTC.

The V and J genes are TRBV7-9 and TRBJ2-7; D call uncertain. CDR3 length: 13 amino acids. Germline values: CDR1 SEHNR, CDR2 FQNEAQ (reference sequence). Trimming cost V 3 bases and J 4 bases, with 10 bases left between them. Here the CDR3 DNA reads TGTGCCAGCAGCTTGAAAAGGGTATACGAGCAGTACTTC. Translation gives CASSLKRVYEQYF. Based on the CDR3 plus reference TRBV7-9 and TRBJ2-7, the full variable domain is DTGVSQNPRHKITKRGQNVTFRCDPISEHNRLYWYRQTLGQGPEFLTYFQNEAQLEKSRLLSDRFSAERPKGSFSTLEIQRTEQGDSAMYLCASSLKRVYEQYFGPGTRLTVT.

The chain couples TRBV23-1 to TRBJ1-1; D is undetermined. TRBV23-1 is marked as an open reading frame, function uncertain. The V end lost 2 bases, the J end lost 5 bases, and 18 bases lay between the germline ends. The CDR3 runs 16 residues. The CDR3 is CASSQESRKTVTEAFF. In DNA, the CDR3 is TGCGCCAGCAGTCAAGAATCGCGCAAGACGGTGACTGAAGCTTTCTTT.

The chain couples TRBV28 to TRBJ2-7; tentative D call: TRBD2 (5 bases). Trimming took off 2 bases at V and 0 bases at J, with 8 bases between the two ends. Germline CDR1 MDHEN, CDR2 SYDVKM. The CDR3 length is 14 residues. The CDR3 loop is CASSLRRASYEQYV. CDR3 nucleotides: TGTGCCAGCAGTTTACGGCGGGCCTCCTACGAGCAGTACGTC.

In its sample, this clone was seen a few times. This chain connects TRBV7-2 to TRBJ2-5, with TRBD1 as a possible D gene (6 bases). With 5 bases removed from V and 0 bases from J, the gap between germline ends came to 10 bases. Germline loops: CDR1 SGHTA, CDR2 FQGNSA. This CDR3 spans 14 amino acids. This CDR3 is CASSTRDNQETQYF. For the CDR3, the DNA is TGTGCCAGCAGCACCCGGGACAACCAAGAGACCCAGTACTTC.

This clone was detected a few times. The CDR3 here is CASSYAPRPTDTQYF. CDR3 in DNA: TGTGCCAGCAGCTACGCACCGCGGCCCACAGATACGCAGTATTTT. The gene calls are TRBV9 and TRBJ2-3; D is unresolved. Germline V gene data show CDR1 as SGDLS and CDR2 as YYNGEE. The CDR3 extends over 15 amino acids. Between the trimmed V and J ends, which lost 4 bases and 2 bases, there was a span of 14 bases.

This clone was counted only a few times. The chain has TRBV10-3 and TRBJ2-1, with 9 nucleotides matching TRBD2. The germline gives CDR1 ENHRY, CDR2 SYGVKD. The V gene end was trimmed by 6 bases and the J gene end by 3 bases; junction bases not matched to a gene: 3. This CDR3 region has 14 residues. CDR3 nucleotides: TGTGCCATCAGGGATAGCGGGAGCTACAATGAGCAGTTCTTC. This gives the protein CAIRDSGSYNEQFF.

This clone was seen only a few times. The sample holds other DNA sequences that translate to the same CDR3. The V call is TRBV30, the J call TRBJ2-1, with D hard to call. The CDR3 runs to 11 residues. The V gene lost 0 bases and the J gene lost 7 bases, with 4 bases spanning the gap. The germline V gene has CDR1 GTSNPN and CDR2 SVGIG (reference sequence). The chain's CDR3 is CAWSVRNEQFF. CDR3 coding DNA: TGTGCCTGGAGTGTACGAAATGAGCAGTTCTTC.

This clone was recorded a few times. V usage is TRBV7-6 and J usage is TRBJ2-1; TRBD2 agrees at 8 bases. Trimming took 5 bases from V and 4 from J; bases not matched to a gene: 16. In germline, CDR1 is SGHVS, CDR2 FNYEAQ. The CDR3 has 18 residues. CDR3: CASSPTPGLVARYNEQFF. The CDR3 nucleotides are TGTGCCAGCAGCCCGACACCGGGACTAGTGGCCCGATACAATGAGCAGTTCTTC.